This TCR beta chain was captured in a study of blood T cell repertoires in COVID-19. Study information: The United States, Italy and Spain supplied acute and convalescent COVID-19 samples.

Germline V CDR1 and CDR2: SGHVS, FQNEAQ. The V and J ends lost 1 base and 0 bases respectively, with 15 bases between them. The length of the CDR3 is 17 residues. The assay was immunoSEQ multiplex PCR, and TCRdb's table has in-frame clones only and misses some. This table has some 150,000 clones, approximately 90% appearing once. The receptor's source is a man younger than 35 with active or convalescent COVID-19. The specimen was peripheral blood. This chain uses TRBV7-8 with TRBJ1-1; tentative D call: TRBD1 (6 bases). The CDR3 reads CASSLDRAEGVNTEAFF. CDR3 DNA sequence: TGTGCCAGCAGCTTAGACAGGGCCGAAGGGGTGAACACTGAAGCTTTCTTT.